This passage covers 3 T cell receptor beta chains from one sample sequenced in a study of blood T cell repertoires in COVID-19. Assay used: immunoSEQ multiplex PCR; TCRdb lists only in-frame clones, some missing. The sample includes approximately 330,000 clones, approximately 86% of them seen just once. The specimen was peripheral blood. Receptor source: a man younger than 45 with COVID-19, enrolled during active disease.

J is TRBJ2-1 and V is TRBV6-6; 7 bases align to TRBD2. CDR1 MNHNY and CDR2 SVGAGI come from the germline V gene (reference sequence). The CDR3 loop spans 14 amino acids. J lost 2 bases, V lost 7 bases, and 5 bases had no gene match. In nucleotides, the CDR3 is TGTGCCAGCACGGCGGGAGTCCCCTACAATGAGCAGTTCTTC. It codes for CASTAGVPYNEQFF.

V and J are TRBV7-7 and TRBJ2-1; D is uncertain. Germline V gene sequence: CDR1 SSHAT, CDR2 FNYEAQ (reference sequence). The CDR3 runs 15 residues. V lost 8 bases, J lost 7 bases, and 21 bases lay in between. This CDR3 reads CASPPRNEFRNEQFF. Written as DNA, the CDR3 is TGTGCCAGCCCCCCCCGAAACGAGTTCAGGAATGAGCAGTTCTTC.

J is TRBJ2-7 and V is TRBV4-3; tentative D call: TRBD1 (5 bases). The CDR3 is made up of 13 amino acids. Germline CDR1 reads LGHNA; CDR2 reads YSLEER. Trimming took off 5 bases at V and 7 bases at J, with 15 bases between the two ends. The CDR3 nucleotides are TGCGCCAGCAGCTTTAGGTTAGGGGATGAGCAGTACTTC. Translation gives CASSFRLGDEQYF.